These 7 T cell receptor beta chains came from one sample sequenced in a study of post-analysis software for immune sequencing data. These receptors have no identified antigens. Unique molecular identifiers were carried by the TCR beta cDNA libraries. MiXCR, applied by TCRdb to the PCR reads, yields one record per CDR3 protein. This table holds some 500,000 distinct CDR3 sequences, over 35% found once. Study observations and caveats: Five or six TRBV segments were significantly more frequent in patients than in controls. TRBV5-6, TRBV5-1 and TRBV20-1 were among these segments.

Sequencing was performed on blood. The receptors originated from a girl aged 5 to 17 with multiple sclerosis.

This rearrangement joins TRBV27 to TRBJ1-5, with 9 bases identical to TRBD1. The trim removed 8 bases at V and 6 bases at J, leaving 5 bases unmatched. Per the germline V gene, CDR1 is MNHEY and CDR2 is SMNVEV (reference sequence). The CDR3 sequence is 13 residues long. This chain's CDR3 is CASGDREGQPQHF. In DNA, the CDR3 is TGTGCCAGCGGGGACAGGGAGGGTCAGCCCCAGCATTTT.

This clonotype was found once. V gene TRBV20-1 combines with J gene TRBJ1-2; D call uncertain. V lost 0 bases and J 4 bases, leaving 12 bases between the germline ends. The CDR3 covers 14 residues. Per the germline V gene, CDR1 is DFQATT and CDR2 is SNEGSKA (reference sequence). The CDR3 is CSARDRLNSYGYTF. As DNA, the CDR3 is TGCAGTGCTAGAGATCGTTTGAATTCCTATGGCTACACCTTC.

The chain couples TRBV28 to TRBJ2-5; D call uncertain. The J call may be mistaken, given a closer DNA end match to TRBJ2-7. The CDR3 has 15 amino acids. CDR1 and CDR2 from the germline V gene are MDHEN and SYDVKM. The CDR3 sequence is CASSLVGVSSYEQYF. CDR3 coding DNA: TGTGCCAGCAGCTTGGTGGGCGTGAGCTCCTACGAGCAGTACTTC.

The V and J genes are TRBV12-3 or TRBV12-4 and TRBJ2-7; 13 bases fit TRBD2. After removal of 9 bases from V and 3 bases from J, the junction contained 8 bases not matched to a gene. This CDR3 contains 15 residues. The CDR3 DNA sequence: TGTGCCAGTCGAACCGGGACTAGCGGGATCTACGAGCAGTACTTC. Translated: CASRTGTSGIYEQYF.

This chain uses TRBV7-9 with TRBJ2-1; 10 bases map to TRBD2. The CDR3 runs to 15 residues. Unmatched junction bases numbered 11, after V lost 7 bases and J lost 8 bases. In germline, CDR1 is SEHNR, CDR2 FQNEAQ (reference sequence). In DNA form, the CDR3 reads TGTGCCAGCAACAGCGCTAGCGGGAGTATCGATGAGCAGTTCTTC. Residues: CASNSASGSIDEQFF.

This clonotype came up a few times. The junction departs from the called germline gene at one end, perhaps through a read error. This chain uses TRBV4-2 with TRBJ2-5; D is possibly TRBD1 (5 bases). The CDR3 covers 14 residues. Germline V CDR1 and CDR2: LGHNA, YNFKEQ. DNA for the CDR3: TGTGCCGGCAGCGCGAAAGGGGATTCGCGGACCCAGTACTTC. Translated, it gives CAGSAKGDSRTQYF.

A few counts support this clonotype. V gene TRBV6-5 combines with J gene TRBJ2-1; TRBD2 agrees at 13 bases. Losses at the gene ends were 1 base for V and 5 bases for J; bases not matched to a gene: 2. CDR1 and CDR2 (germline): MNHEY, SVGAGI. This CDR3 contains 16 residues. Here the CDR3 DNA reads TGTGCCAGCAGTTACTGGGGGACTAGCGGGAACAATGAGCAGTTCTTC. Its protein product is CASSYWGTSGNNEQFF.